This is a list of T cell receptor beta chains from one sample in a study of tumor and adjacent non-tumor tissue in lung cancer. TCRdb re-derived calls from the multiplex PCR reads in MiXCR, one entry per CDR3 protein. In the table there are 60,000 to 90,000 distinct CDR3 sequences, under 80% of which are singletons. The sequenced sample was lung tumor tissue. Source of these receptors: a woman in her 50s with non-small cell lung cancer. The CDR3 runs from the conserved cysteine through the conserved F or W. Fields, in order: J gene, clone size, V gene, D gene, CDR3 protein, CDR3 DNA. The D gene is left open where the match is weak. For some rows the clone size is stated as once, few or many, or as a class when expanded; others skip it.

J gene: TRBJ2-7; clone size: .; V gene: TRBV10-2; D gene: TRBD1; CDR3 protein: CASNPDLAPGGDEQYF; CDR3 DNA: TGTGCCAGCAACCCGGACTTGGCGCCAGGGGGCGACGAGCAGTACTTC
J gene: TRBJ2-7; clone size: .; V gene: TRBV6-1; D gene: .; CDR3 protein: CASSGVLDRGSRQYF; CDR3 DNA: TGTGCCAGCAGTGGAGTCTTAGACAGAGGTTCTCGGCAGTACTTC
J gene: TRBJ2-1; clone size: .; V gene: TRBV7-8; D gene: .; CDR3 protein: CASSGLMSYNEQSF; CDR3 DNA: TGTGCCAGCAGCGGACTAATGTCCTACAATGAGCAGTCCTTC
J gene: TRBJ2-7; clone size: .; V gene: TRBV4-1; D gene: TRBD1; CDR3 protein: CTSSPFRDRDIYEQYF; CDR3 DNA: TGCACCAGCAGCCCCTTCCGGGACAGGGATATCTACGAGCAGTACTTC
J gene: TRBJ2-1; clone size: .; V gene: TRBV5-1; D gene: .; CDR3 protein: CASSLGRASCNEQFF; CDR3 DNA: TGCGCCAGCAGCTTGGGGCGGGCCTCCTGCAATGAGCAGTTCTTC
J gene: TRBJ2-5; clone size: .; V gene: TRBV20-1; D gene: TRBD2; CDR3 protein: CRVRLLAGGQETQYF; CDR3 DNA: TGCAGAGTTAGGTTACTAGCGGGAGGCCAAGAGACCCAGTACTTC
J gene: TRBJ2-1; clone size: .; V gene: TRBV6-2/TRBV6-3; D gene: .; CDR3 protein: CAGTGRSPYNEQFF; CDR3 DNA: TGTGCCGGCACCGGCAGGAGCCCCTACAATGAGCAGTTCTTC
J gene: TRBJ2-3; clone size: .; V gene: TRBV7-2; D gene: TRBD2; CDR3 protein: CASSFLAGGTDSQYF; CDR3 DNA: TGTGCCAGCAGCTTCCTAGCGGGAGGCACAGATTCGCAGTATTTT
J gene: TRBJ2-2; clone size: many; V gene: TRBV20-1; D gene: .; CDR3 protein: CSAWRTGELFF; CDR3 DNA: TGCAGTGCATGGCGAACCGGGGAGCTGTTTTTT
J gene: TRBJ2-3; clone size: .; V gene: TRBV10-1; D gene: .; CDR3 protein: CASIRRSSGKRGTGTQYF; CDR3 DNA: TGCGCCAGCATTAGACGGAGTAGCGGGAAGAGGGGGACAGGTACGCAGTATTTT
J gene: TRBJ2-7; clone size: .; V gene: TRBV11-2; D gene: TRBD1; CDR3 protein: CASSTGTGCTYKRYF; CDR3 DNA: TGTGCCAGCAGCACCGGGACAGGGTGCACCTACAAGCGGTACTTC
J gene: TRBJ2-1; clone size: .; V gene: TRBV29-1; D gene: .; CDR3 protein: CSVEGRGSCNKQFF; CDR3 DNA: TGCAGCGTTGAAGGCAGGGGCTCCTGCAATAAGCAGTTCTTC
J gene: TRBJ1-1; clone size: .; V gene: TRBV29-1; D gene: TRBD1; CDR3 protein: CSIDADRVDIEAFF; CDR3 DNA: TGCAGCATTGACGCGGACAGGGTTGACATTGAAGCTTTCTTT
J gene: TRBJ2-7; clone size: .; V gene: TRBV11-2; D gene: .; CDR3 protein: CASNLESSGEQYF; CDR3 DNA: TGTGCCAGCAACTTAGAGTCGTCGGGCGAGCAATACTTC
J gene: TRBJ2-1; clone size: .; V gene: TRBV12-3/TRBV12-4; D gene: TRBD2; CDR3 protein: CASSFEGREFF; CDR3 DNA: TGTGCCAGCAGTTTTGAGGGGAGGGAGTTCTTC
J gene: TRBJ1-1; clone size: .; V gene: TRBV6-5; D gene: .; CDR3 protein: CTSSYSRSAVETFF; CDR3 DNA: TGTACCAGCAGTTACTCTAGGTCAGCCGTCGAAACTTTCTTT
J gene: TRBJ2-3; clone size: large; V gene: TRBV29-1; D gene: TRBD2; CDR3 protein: CSVSSGRESDTQYF; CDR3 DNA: TGCAGCGTTTCTAGCGGGAGAGAGTCAGATACGCAGTATTTT
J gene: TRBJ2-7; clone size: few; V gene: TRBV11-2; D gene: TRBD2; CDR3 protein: CTSSLENSGERYF; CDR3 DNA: TGTACCAGCAGTTTAGAGAATAGCGGGGAGCGTTACTTC
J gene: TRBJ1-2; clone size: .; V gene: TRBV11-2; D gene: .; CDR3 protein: CPSSLGPSGAAYGYTF; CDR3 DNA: TGTCCCAGCAGTTTAGGCCCCTCCGGGGCAGCCTATGGCTACACCTTC
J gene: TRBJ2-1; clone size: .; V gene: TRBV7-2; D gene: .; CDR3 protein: CASSFGSREGEQFF; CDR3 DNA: TGTGCCAGCAGCTTCGGTAGCAGGGAAGGGGAGCAGTTCTTC
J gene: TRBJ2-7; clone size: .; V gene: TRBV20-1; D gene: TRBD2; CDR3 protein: CCASLAGVSYKQYF; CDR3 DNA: TGCTGTGCTTCCCTAGCGGGAGTTTCCTACAAGCAGTACTTC
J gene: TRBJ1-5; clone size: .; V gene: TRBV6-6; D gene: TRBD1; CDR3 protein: CATQGAGGGQSQHF; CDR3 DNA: TGTGCCACCCAGGGGGCAGGGGGCGGACAGTCCCAGCATTTT
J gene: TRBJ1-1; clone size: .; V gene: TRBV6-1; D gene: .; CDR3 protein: CANSDGMYTEAFF; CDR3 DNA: TGTGCCAACAGTGATGGAATGTACACTGAAGCTTTCTTT
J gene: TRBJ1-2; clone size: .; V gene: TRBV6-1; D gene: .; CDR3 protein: CASQLGGVYDYTF; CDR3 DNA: TGTGCCAGCCAATTGGGGGGAGTCTATGACTACACCTTC
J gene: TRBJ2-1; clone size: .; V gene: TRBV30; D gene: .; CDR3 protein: CAWEAGYVHFF; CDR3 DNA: TGTGCCTGGGAGGCAGGGTATGTGCACTTTTTC
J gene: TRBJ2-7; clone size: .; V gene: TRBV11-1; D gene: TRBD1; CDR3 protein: CANSRTGAVSYEEYF; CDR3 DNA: TGTGCCAACAGCCGGACAGGGGCGGTCTCCTACGAGGAGTACTTC
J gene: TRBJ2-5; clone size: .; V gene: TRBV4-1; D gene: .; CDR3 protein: CASSHAETNQETQYF; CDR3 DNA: TGCGCCAGCAGCCATGCCGAGACCAACCAGGAGACCCAGTACTTC
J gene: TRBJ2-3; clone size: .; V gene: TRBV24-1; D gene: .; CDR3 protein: CATNDSRDLATDMQYF; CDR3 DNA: TGTGCCACCAATGACTCCCGGGACTTGGCCACAGATATGCAGTATTTT
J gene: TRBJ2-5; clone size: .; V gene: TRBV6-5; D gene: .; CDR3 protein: CAGSYDEGETRYF; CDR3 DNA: TGTGCCGGCAGTTACGACGAGGGAGAGACCCGGTACTTC
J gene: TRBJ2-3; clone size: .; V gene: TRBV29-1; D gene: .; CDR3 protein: CSAGVGPPTDTQYF; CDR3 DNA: TGCAGCGCTGGGGTCGGGCCCCCCACGGATACGCAGTATTTT
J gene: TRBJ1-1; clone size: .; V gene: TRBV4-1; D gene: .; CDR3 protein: CASSPAGYDTEAFF; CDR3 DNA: TGCGCCAGCAGCCCAGCGGGGTACGACACTGAAGCTTTCTTT
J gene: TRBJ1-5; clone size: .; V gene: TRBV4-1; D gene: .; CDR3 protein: CASSQEAFPTSLLYSNQHQHF; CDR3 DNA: TGCGCCAGCAGCCAAGAAGCTTTCCCCACGAGCTTGCTTTATAGTAATCAGCACCAGCATTTT
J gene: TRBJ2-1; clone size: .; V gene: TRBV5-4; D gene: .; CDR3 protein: CASSLISVTTSYDEQFF; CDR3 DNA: TGTGCCAGCAGCTTGATTTCAGTGACTACCTCCTACGATGAGCAGTTCTTC
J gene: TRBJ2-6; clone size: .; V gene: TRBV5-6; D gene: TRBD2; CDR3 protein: CASNLLTAGVGGANVLTF; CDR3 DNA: TGTGCCAGCAACTTGTTGACAGCGGGAGTGGGTGGGGCCAACGTCCTGACTTTC
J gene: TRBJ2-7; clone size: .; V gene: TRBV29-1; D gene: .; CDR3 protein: CIVEGDKGDEQYF; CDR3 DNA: TGCATCGTTGAGGGTGATAAGGGTGACGAGCAGTACTTC
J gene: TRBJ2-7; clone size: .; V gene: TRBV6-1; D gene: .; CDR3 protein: CASNYIRQEQYF; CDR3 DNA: TGTGCCAGCAACTACATCAGACAAGAGCAGTACTTC
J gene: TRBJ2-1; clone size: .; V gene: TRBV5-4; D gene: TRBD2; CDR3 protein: CASRQSWTSMKQFF; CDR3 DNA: TGTGCCAGCAGGCAGTCCTGGACTAGCATGAAGCAATTCTTC
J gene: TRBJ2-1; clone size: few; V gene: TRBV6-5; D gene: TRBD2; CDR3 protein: CASRGDYTYNEQFF; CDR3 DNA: TGTGCTAGCAGAGGGGACTACACTTACAATGAGCAGTTCTTC